This TCR beta chain was profiled in a study of blood T cell repertoires in COVID-19. The germline CDR1 and CDR2 sequences are LGHNT and FRNRAP. V was pared by 5 bases and J by 4 bases, with 17 bases between. The CDR3 contains 15 residues. Under the authors' procedure: The assay estimated nucleated cells by amplifying reference gene primers. Measured with immunoSEQ multiplex PCR; TCRdb has only the in-frame clones, and not every one. That table gives V, J and clone size, and the DNA gave D and trimming. Among 150,000 to 200,000 clones listed, 86% were seen once. The V gene is TRBV12-5, the J gene TRBJ1-1; the D gene is possibly TRBD1 (5 bases). The sequence derives from a woman aged 80 or older in a cohort sampled during active or convalescent COVID-19. The specimen sequenced was peripheral blood. Written as DNA, the CDR3 is TGTGCTAGTGGTGGCGGCTCAGGGTCAATCACTGAAGCTTTCTTT. This gives the protein CASGGGSGSITEAFF.